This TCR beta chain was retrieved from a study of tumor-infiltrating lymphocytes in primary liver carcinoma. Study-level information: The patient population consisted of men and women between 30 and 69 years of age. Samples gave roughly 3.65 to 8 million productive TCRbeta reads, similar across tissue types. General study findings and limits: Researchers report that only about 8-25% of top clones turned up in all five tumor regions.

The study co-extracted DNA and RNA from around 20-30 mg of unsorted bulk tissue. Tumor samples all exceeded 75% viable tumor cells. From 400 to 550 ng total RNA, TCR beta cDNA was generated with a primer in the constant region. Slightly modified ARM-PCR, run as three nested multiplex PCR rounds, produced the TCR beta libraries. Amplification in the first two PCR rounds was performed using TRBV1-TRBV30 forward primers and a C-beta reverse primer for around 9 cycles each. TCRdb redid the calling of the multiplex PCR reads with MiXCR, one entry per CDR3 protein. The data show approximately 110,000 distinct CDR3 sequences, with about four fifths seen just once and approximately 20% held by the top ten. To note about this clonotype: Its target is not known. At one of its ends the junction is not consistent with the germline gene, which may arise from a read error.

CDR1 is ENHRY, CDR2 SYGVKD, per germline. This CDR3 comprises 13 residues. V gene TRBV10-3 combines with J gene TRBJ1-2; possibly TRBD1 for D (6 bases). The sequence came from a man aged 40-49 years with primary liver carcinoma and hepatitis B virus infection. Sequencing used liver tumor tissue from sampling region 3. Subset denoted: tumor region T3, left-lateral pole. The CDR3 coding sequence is TGTACCATCAGTGGGGGCAGCAAAACTGGCTACACTTTC. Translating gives CTISGGSKTGYTF.